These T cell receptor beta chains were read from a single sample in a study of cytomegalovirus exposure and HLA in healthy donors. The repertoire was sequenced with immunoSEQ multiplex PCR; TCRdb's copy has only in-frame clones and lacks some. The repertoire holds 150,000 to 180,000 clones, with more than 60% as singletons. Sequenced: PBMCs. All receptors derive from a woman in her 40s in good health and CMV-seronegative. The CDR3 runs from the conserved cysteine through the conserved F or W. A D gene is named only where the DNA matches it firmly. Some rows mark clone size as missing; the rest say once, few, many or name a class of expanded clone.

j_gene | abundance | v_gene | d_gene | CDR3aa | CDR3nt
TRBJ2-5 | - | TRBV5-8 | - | CASSLAVHQETQYF | TGTGCCAGCAGCTTGGCGGTACACCAAGAGACCCAGTACTTC
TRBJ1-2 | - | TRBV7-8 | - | CASSETSRTGVYGYTF | TGTGCCAGCAGCGAGACGAGCAGGACCGGGGTTTATGGCTACACCTTC
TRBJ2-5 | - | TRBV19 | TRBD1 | CASSPGTGGIQYF | TGTGCCAGTAGTCCTGGGACAGGGGGTATCCAGTACTTC
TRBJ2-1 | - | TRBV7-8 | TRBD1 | CASSPHGQGARNEQFF | TGTGCCAGCAGCCCACACGGACAGGGGGCACGCAATGAGCAGTTCTTC
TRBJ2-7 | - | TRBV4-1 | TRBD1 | CASSQPPGTGKYEQYF | TGCGCCAGCAGCCAACCTCCCGGGACAGGGAAATACGAGCAGTACTTC
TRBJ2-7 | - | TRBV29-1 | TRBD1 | CSVADRGRFRAYEQYF | TGCAGCGTGGCAGACAGGGGGCGGTTTAGGGCCTACGAGCAGTACTTC
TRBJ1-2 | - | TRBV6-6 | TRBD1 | CASGQGALAGYTF | TGTGCCAGCGGCCAGGGGGCGCTTGCTGGCTACACCTTC
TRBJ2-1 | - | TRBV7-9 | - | CASSSLGEVYEQFF | TGTGCCAGCAGCTCCTTGGGGGAGGTCTATGAGCAGTTCTTC
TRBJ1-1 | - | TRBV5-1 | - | CASGETGNTEAFF | TGCGCCAGCGGGGAAACAGGGAACACTGAAGCTTTCTTT
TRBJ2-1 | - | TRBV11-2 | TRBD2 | CASSLGTSGPRSYNEQFF | TGTGCCAGCAGCTTAGGGACTAGCGGACCCCGCTCCTACAATGAGCAGTTCTTC
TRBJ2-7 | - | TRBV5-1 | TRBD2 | CASSLAGLAGPHEQYF | TGCGCCAGCAGCTTGGCGGGGCTAGCGGGCCCCCACGAGCAGTACTTC
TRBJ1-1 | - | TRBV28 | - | CASSLWGRTEAFF | TGTGCCAGCAGTTTGTGGGGGCGGACTGAAGCTTTCTTT
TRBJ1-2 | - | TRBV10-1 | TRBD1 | CASSAQGTLNPYGYTF | TGCGCCAGCAGTGCACAGGGGACCCTCAACCCCTATGGCTACACCTTC
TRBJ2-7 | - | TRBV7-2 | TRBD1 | CASSPHRDRDYEQYF | TGTGCCAGCAGCCCCCACCGGGACAGGGACTACGAGCAGTACTTC
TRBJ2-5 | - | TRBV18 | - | CASSPYLSGETQYF | TGTGCCAGCTCACCATATCTCAGCGGGGAGACCCAGTACTTC
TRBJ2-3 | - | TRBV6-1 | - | CASSPKPEGYTQYF | TGTGCCAGCAGTCCAAAGCCAGAGGGTTATACGCAGTATTTT
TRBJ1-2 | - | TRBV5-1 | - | CASSLAHRVGSGYTF | TGCGCCAGCAGCTTGGCCCACAGGGTTGGGAGCGGCTACACCTTC
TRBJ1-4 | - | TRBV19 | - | CASSIAVTTNEKLFF | TGTGCCAGTAGTATAGCAGTTACAACTAATGAAAAACTGTTTTTT
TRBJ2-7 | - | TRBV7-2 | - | CASSTTGELYEQYF | TGTGCCAGCAGCACCACGGGGGAGCTCTACGAGCAGTACTTC
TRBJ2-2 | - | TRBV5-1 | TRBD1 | CASSRQGANTGELFF | TGCGCCAGCAGCCGACAGGGTGCGAACACCGGGGAGCTGTTTTTT
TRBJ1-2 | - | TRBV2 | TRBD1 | CASSRTGPDGYTF | TGTGCCAGCAGTCGGACAGGGCCGGATGGCTACACCTTC
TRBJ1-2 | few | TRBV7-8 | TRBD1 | CASSLGGTGGVAGYTF | TGTGCCAGCAGCTTAGGGGGGACAGGGGGGGTTGCTGGCTACACCTTC
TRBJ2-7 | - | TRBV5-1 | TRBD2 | CASSLARQRERYEQYF | TGCGCCAGCAGCTTGGCACGCCAGCGGGAACGCTACGAGCAGTACTTC
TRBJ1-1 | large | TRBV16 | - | CASSQSAIFTEAFF | TGTGCCAGCAGCCAATCTGCGATTTTCACTGAAGCTTTCTTT
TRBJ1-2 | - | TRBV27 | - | CASSPGLAGGYTF | TGTGCCAGCAGTCCCGGACTAGCGGGTGGCTACACCTTC
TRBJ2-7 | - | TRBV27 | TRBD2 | CASRGTSDHEQYF | TGTGCCAGCAGGGGGACTAGCGATCACGAGCAGTACTTC
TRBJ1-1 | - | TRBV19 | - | CASRPRDMSTEAFF | TGTGCCAGTAGACCCAGGGACATGAGCACTGAAGCTTTCTTT
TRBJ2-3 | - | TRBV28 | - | CATVGVNIDTQYF | TGTGCCACCGTCGGGGTCAACATAGATACGCAGTATTTT
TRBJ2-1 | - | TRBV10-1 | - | CASTRELGGNEQFF | TGCGCCAGCACACGGGAGTTAGGAGGCAATGAGCAGTTCTTC
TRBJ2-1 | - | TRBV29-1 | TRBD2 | CSARGGSLKSSYNEQFF | TGCAGCGCCCGGGGGGGTTCCCTAAAGAGCTCCTACAATGAGCAGTTCTTC
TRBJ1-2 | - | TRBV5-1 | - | CASSLNPPGQRLYGYTF | TGCGCCAGCAGTCTAAACCCCCCCGGACAGAGACTCTATGGCTACACCTTC
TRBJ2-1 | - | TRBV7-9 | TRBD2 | CASSAGGDEQFF | TGTGCCAGCAGTGCGGGGGGAGATGAGCAGTTCTTC
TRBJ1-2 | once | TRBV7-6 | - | CASSSNFGVNYGYTF | TGTGCCAGCAGCTCTAATTTCGGGGTTAACTATGGCTACACCTTC
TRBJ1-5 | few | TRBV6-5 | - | CASCSWGGRNNQPQHF | TGTGCCAGCTGTTCTTGGGGGGGAAGGAACAATCAGCCCCAGCATTTT
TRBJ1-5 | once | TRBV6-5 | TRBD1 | CASSPDRGNQPQHF | TGTGCCAGCAGCCCGGACAGGGGCAATCAGCCCCAGCATTTT
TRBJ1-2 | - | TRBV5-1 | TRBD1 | CASSPGQDYGYTF | TGCGCCAGCAGCCCTGGACAGGACTATGGCTACACCTTC
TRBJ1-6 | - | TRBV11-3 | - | CASSDRDNSPLHF | TGTGCCAGCAGCGACCGGGATAATTCACCCCTCCACTTT